This T cell receptor beta chain was obtained from a study of cytomegalovirus exposure and HLA in healthy donors. Study-level information: An early release of data contained 75 million to 100 million unique TCRs, which came from HLA-typed donors. Of the donors genotyped, several hundred in all, over 80% fell in the Caucasian-associated ancestry cluster.

This CDR3 region has 13 residues. Germline CDR1 is SGHAT and CDR2 is FQNNGV. Findings of the study overall: Rare TCR sequences predominated, though certain public TCRs were found in many donors. Accurate prediction of most subjects' HLA-A and HLA-B alleles from TCR beta sequences was reported.

This clone was recorded once. No antigen is known for it. A junction end diverges from the germline sequence, so it may reflect a read error. This sample includes further DNA sequences coding for the same CDR3. With 60 Vbeta and 13 Jbeta primers, the PCR was carried out. Produced via immunoSEQ multiplex PCR; TCRdb's table is partial and in-frame only. The data contain 120,000 or so clones, over 70% of them singletons. The receptor was isolated from a woman aged 18-29 years in good health and CMV-seronegative. Source material: PBMCs. The chain recombines TRBV11-2 with TRBJ1-1, with D perhaps matching TRBD1 (5 bases). The CDR3 reads CASSPRQFTEAFF. The DNA for the CDR3 is TGCGCCAGCAGCCCCCGACAGTTCACTGAAGCTTTCTTT. Combining the CDR3 with reference TRBV11-2 and TRBJ1-1 gives the whole variable domain EAGVAQSPRYKIIEKRQSVAFWCNPISGHATLYWYQQILGQGPKLLIQFQNNGVVDDSQLPKDRFSAERLKGVDSTLKIQPAKLEDSAVYLCASSPRQFTEAFFGQGTRLTVV.